This TCR beta chain was captured by sequencing in a study of cytomegalovirus exposure and HLA in healthy donors. There are a few counts of this clone. PCR used 60 Vbeta primers and 13 Jbeta primers. TCRdb's copy holds only in-frame clones and misses some; the assay was immunoSEQ multiplex PCR. The sample has approximately 120,000 clones, about 70% seen once; the top ten hold 2% to 2.5%. The donors were healthy bone marrow donors. Sample: PBMCs. This TCR was recovered from a human donor in good health.

CDR3 bases: TGTGCCAACAAGACAGGGATCCACGAGCAGTACTTC. Protein: CANKTGIHEQYF. The chain carries TRBV25-1 and TRBJ2-7, with 7 bases matching TRBD1. Looked up from germline, CDR1 is MGHDK and CDR2 is SYGVNS. V lost 10 bases, J lost 5 bases, and 8 bases stayed unmatched. This CDR3 comprises 12 residues.